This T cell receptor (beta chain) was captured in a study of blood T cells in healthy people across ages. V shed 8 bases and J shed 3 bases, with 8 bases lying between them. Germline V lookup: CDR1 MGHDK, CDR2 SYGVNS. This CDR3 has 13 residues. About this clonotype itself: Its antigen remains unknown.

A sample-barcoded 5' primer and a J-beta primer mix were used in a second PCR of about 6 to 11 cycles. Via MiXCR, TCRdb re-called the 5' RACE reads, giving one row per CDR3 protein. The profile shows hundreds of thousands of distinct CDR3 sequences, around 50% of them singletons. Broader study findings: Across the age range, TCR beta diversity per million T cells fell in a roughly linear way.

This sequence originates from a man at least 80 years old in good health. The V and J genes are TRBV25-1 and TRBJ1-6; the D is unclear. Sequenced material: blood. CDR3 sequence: CASSPDYNSPLHF. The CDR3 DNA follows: TGTGCCAGCTCCCCCGACTATAATTCACCCCTCCACTTT.